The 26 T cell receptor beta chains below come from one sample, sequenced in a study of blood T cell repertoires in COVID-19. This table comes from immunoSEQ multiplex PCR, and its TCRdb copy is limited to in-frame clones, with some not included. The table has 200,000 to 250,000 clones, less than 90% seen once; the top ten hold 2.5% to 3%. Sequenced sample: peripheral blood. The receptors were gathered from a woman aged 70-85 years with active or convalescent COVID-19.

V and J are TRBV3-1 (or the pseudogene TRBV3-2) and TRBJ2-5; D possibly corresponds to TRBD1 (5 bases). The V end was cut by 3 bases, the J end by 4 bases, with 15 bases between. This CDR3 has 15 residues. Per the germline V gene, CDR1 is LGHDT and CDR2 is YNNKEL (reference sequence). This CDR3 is CASSHVQVTPETQYF. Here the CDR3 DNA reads TGTGCCAGCAGCCACGTACAGGTAACACCAGAGACCCAGTACTTC.

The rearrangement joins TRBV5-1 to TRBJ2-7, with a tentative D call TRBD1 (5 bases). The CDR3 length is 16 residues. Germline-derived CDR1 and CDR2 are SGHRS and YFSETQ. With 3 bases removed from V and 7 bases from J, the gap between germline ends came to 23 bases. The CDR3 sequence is CASSWEDSTPLVEQYF. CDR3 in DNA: TGCGCCAGCAGCTGGGAAGACAGCACCCCGCTAGTGGAGCAGTACTTC.

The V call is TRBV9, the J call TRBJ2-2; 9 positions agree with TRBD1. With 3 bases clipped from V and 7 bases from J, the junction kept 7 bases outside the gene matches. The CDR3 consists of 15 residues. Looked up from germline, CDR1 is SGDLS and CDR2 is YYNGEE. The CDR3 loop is CASSAPQGAVGELFF. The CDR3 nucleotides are TGTGCCAGCAGCGCCCCACAGGGGGCAGTCGGGGAGCTGTTTTTT.

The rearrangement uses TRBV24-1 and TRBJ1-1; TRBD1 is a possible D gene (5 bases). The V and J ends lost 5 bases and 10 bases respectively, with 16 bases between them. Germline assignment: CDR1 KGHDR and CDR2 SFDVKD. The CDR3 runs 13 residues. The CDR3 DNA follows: TGTGCCACCAGTGGGGGGACTTATTCGGGAGCTTTCTTT. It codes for CATSGGTYSGAFF.

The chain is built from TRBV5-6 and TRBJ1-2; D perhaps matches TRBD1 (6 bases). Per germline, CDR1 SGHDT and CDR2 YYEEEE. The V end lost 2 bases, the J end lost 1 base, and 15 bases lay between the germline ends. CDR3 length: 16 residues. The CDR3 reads CASSLVGQFLNYGYTF. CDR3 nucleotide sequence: TGTGCCAGCAGCTTAGTCGGACAGTTTCTTAACTATGGCTACACCTTC. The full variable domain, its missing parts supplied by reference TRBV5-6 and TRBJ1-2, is DAGVTQSPTHLIKTRGQQVTLRCSPKSGHDTVSWYQQALGQGPQFIFQYYEEEERQRGNFPDRFSGHQFPNYSSELNVNALLLGDSALYLCASSLVGQFLNYGYTFGSGTRLTVV.

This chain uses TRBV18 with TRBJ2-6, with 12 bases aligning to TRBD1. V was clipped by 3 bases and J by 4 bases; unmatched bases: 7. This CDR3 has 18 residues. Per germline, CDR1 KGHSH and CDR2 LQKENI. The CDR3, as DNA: TGTGCCAGCTCACCGGTGGGACAGGGGGCGGCCGGGGCCAACGTCCTGACTTTC. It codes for CASSPVGQGAAGANVLTF.

The CDR3 sequence is CASSLGGLEASTDTQYF. The CDR3 bases are TGTGCCAGCAGCTTGGGAGGACTCGAGGCCAGCACAGATACGCAGTATTTT. V and J are TRBV5-4 and TRBJ2-3; tentative D call: TRBD2 (5 bases). The V gene lost 0 bases and the J gene lost 0 bases, with 14 bases spanning the gap. Germline CDR1 SGHNT, CDR2 YYREEE (reference sequence). This CDR3 contains 17 residues.

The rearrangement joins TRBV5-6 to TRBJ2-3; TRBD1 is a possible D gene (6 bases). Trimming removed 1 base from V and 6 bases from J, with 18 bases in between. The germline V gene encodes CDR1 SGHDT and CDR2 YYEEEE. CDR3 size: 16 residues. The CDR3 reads CASSLWGRGTGDTQYF. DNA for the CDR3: TGTGCCAGCAGCTTGTGGGGTAGGGGGACGGGCGATACGCAGTATTTT.

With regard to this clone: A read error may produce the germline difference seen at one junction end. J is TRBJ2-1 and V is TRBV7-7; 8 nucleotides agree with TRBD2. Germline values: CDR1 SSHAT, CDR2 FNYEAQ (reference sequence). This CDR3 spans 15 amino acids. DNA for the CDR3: TGTGCTAGCAGCCGAGCGGGAGTATCATACAATGAGCAGTTCTTC. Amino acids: CASSRAGVSYNEQFF.

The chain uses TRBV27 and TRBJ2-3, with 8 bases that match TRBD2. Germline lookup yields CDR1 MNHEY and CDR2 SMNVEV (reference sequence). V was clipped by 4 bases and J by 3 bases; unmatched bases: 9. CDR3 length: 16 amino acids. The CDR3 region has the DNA TGTGCCAGCAGTTCCATCTTAGCGGGAAGAACAGATACGCAGTATTTT. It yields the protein CASSSILAGRTDTQYF.

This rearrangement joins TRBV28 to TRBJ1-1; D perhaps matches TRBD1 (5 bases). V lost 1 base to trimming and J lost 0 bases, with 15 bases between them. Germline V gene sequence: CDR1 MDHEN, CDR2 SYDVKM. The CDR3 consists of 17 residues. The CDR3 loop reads CASSLYRTTLMNTEAFF. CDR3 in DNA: TGTGCCAGCAGTTTATACAGGACTACTCTCATGAACACTGAAGCTTTCTTT.

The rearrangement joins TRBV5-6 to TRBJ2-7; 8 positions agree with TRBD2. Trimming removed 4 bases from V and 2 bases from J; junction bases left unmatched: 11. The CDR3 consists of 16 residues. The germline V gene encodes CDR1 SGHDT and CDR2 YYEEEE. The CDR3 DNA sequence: TGTGCCAGCAGCCCCCTCGGGCTAGCGGGCCCCTACGAGCAGTACTTC. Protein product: CASSPLGLAGPYEQYF.

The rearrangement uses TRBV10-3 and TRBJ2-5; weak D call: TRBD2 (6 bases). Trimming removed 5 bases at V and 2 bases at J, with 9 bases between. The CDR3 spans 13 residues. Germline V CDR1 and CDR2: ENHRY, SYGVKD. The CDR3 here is CAISQGLQETQYF. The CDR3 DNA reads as TGTGCCATCAGTCAGGGACTTCAAGAGACCCAGTACTTC.

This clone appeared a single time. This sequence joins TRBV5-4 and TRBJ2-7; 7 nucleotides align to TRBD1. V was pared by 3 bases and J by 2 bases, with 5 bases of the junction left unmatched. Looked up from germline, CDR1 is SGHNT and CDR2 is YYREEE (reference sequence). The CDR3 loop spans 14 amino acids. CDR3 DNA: TGTGCCAGCAGCTCCGGGACAGATACCTACGAGCAGTACTTC. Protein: CASSSGTDTYEQYF.

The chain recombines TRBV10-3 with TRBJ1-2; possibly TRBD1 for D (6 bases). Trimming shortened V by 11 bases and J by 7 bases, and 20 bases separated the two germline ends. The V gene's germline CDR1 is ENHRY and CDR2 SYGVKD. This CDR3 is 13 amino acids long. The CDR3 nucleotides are TGTGCCGTTCACAGGGACCTGAATGTTGGCTACACCTTC. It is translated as CAVHRDLNVGYTF.

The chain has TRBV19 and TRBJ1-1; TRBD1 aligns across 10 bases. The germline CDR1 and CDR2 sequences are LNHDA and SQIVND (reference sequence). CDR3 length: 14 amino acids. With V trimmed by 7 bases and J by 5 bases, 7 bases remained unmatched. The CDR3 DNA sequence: TGTGCCAGTAAAATGACAGGGGGCCGTACTGAAGCTTTCTTT. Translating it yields CASKMTGGRTEAFF.

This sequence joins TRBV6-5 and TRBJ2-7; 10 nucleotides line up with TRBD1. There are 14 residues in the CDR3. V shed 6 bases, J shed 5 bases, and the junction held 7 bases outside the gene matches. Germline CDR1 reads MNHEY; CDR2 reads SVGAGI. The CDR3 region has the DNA TGTGCCAGCAGCCCGGGACAGGGGACGGACGAGCAGTACTTC. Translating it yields CASSPGQGTDEQYF.

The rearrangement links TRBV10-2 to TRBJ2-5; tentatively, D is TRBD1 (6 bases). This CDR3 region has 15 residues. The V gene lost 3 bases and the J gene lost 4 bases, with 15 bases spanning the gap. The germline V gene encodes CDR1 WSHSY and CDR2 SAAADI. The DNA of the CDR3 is TGCGCCAGCAGTGATTACAGGGAGTTATTAGAGACCCAGTACTTC. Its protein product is CASSDYRELLETQYF.

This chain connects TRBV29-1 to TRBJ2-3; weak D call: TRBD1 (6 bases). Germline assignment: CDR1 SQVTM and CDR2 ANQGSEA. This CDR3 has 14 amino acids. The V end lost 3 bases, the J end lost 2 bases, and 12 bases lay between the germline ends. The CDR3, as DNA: TGCAGCGTTGAGGGGGACACATCCACAGATACGCAGTATTTT. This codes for CSVEGDTSTDTQYF.

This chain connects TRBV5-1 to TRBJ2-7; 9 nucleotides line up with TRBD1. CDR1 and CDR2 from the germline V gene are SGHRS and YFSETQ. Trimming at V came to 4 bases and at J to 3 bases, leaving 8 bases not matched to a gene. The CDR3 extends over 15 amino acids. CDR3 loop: CASSSGTGSIYEQYF. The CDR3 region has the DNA TGCGCCAGCAGCAGCGGGACAGGGTCGATCTACGAGCAGTACTTC.

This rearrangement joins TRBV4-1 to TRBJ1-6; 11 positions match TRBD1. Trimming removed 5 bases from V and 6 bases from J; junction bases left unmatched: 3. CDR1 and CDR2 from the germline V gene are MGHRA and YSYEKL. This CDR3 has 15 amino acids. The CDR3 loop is CASSTGTGGNSPLHF. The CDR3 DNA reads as TGCGCCAGCAGCACCGGGACAGGGGGTAATTCACCCCTCCACTTT.

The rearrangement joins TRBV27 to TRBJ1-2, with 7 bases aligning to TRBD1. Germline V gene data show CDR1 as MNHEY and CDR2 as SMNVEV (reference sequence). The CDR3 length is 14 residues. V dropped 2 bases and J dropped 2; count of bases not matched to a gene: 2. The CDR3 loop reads CASSLATGNYGYTF. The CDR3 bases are TGTGCCAGCAGTTTAGCGACAGGGAACTATGGCTACACCTTC.

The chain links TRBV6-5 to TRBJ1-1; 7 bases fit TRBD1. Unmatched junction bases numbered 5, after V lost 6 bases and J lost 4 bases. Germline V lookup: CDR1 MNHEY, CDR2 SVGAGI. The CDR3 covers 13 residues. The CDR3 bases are TGTGCCAGCAGGCTACAGGGGTCCACTGAAGCTTTCTTT. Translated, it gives CASRLQGSTEAFF.

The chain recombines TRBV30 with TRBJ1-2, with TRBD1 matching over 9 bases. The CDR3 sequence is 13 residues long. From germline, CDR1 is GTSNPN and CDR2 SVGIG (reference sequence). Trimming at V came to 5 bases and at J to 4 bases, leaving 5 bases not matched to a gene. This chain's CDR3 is CAWLGQGTYGYTF. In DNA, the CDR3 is TGTGCCTGGCTGGGACAGGGTACCTATGGCTACACCTTC.

The CDR3 DNA sequence: TGTGCCAGCTCAGATAGCGGGGGGGCAAGGGAGACCCAGTACTTC. It codes for CASSDSGGARETQYF. The J gene is TRBJ2-5, the V gene TRBV9, with 11 bases lining up with TRBD2. This CDR3 contains 15 residues. The germline CDR1 and CDR2 sequences are SGDLS and YYNGEE. V lost 7 bases to trimming and J lost 5 bases; unmatched junction nucleotides: 10.

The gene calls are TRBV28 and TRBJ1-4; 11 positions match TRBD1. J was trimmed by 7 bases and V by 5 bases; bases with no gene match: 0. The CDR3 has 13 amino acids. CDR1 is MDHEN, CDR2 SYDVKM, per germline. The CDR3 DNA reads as TGTGCCAGCAGTGGACAGGGGGCTGAAAAACTGTTTTTT. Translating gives CASSGQGAEKLFF.